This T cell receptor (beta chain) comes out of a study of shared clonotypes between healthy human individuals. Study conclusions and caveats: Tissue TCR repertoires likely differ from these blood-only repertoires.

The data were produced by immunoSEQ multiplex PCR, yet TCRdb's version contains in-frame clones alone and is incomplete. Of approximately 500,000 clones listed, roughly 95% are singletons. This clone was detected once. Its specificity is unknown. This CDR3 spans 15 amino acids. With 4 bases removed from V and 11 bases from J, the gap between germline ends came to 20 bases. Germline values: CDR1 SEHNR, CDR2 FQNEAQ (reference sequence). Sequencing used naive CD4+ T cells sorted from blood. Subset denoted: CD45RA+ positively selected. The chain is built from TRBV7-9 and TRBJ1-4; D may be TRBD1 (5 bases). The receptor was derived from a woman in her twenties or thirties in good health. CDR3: CASSSADWGLVKLFF. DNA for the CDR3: TGTGCCAGCAGCTCGGCGGACTGGGGACTTGTGAAACTGTTTTTT.